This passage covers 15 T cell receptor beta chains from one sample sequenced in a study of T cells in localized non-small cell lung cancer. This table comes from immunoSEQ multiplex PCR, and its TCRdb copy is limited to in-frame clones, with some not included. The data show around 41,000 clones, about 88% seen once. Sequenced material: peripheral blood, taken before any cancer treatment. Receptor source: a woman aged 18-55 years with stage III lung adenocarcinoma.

The CDR3 region has the DNA TGTGCCAGCTCACCATCAGGGGGCGCCTACGAGCAGTACTTC. It specifies CASSPSGGAYEQYF. The gene calls are TRBV18 and TRBJ2-7, with TRBD1 identical over 8 bases. The CDR3 consists of 14 residues. V was clipped by 2 bases and J by 2 bases; unmatched bases: 2. Germline loops: CDR1 KGHSH, CDR2 LQKENI. Drawing the rest from reference TRBV18 and TRBJ2-7, the complete variable domain is NAGVMQNPRHLVRRRGQEARLRCSPMKGHSHVYWYRQLPEEGLKFMVYLQKENIIDESGMPKERFSAEFPKEGPSILRIQQVVRGDSAAYFCASSPSGGAYEQYFGPGTRLTVT.

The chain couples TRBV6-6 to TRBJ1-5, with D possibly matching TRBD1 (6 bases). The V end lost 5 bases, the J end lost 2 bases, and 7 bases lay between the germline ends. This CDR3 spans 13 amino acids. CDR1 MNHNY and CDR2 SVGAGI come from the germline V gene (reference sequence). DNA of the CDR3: TGTGCCAGCAGTGGACAGCGCAATCAGCCCCAGCATTTT. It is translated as CASSGQRNQPQHF.

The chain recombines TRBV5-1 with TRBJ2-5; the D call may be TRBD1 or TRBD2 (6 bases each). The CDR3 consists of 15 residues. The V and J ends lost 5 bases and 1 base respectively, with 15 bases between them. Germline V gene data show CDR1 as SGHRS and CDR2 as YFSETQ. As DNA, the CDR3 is TGCGCCAGCAGTTCTTTGTGGGGGGCCCAAGAGACCCAGTACTTC. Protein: CASSSLWGAQETQYF.

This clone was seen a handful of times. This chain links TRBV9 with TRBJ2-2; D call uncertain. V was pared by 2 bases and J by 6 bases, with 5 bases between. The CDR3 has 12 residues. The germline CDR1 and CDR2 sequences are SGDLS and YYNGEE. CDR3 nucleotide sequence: TGTGCCAGCAGCGTCCTCCCCGGGGAGCTGTTTTTT. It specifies CASSVLPGELFF.

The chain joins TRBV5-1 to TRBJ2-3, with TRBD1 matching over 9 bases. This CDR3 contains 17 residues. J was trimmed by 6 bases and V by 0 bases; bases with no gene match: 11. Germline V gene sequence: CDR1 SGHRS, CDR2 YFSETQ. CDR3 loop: CASSLVGQGFGGDTQYF. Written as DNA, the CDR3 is TGCGCCAGCAGCTTGGTAGGACAGGGGTTTGGAGGGGATACGCAGTATTTT.

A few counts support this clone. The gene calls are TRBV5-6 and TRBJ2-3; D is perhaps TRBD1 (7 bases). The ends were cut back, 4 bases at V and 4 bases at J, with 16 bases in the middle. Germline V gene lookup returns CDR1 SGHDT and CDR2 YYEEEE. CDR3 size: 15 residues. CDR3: CASSDGGRGADTQYF. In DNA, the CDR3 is TGTGCCAGCAGCGACGGCGGCAGGGGGGCAGATACGCAGTATTTT.

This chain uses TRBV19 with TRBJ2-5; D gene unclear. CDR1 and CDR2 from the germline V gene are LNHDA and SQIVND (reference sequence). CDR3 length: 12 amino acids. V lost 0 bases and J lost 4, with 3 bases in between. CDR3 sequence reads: CASSIDRETQYF. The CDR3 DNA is TGTGCCAGTAGTATAGATAGAGAGACCCAGTACTTC.

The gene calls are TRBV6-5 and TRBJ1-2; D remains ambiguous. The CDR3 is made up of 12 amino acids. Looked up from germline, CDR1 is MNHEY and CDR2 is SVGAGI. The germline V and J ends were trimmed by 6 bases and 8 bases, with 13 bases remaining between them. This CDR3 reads CASSPGRTGYTF. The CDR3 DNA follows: TGTGCCAGCAGCCCCGGGCGGACCGGCTACACCTTC.

In DNA form, the CDR3 reads TGTGCCAGCTCACAGGGACAGGGGGCGGGTCAGCCCCAGCATTTT. Encoded protein: CASSQGQGAGQPQHF. This chain joins TRBV18 and TRBJ1-5; 12 bases align to TRBD1. This CDR3 comprises 15 residues. The germline CDR1 and CDR2 sequences are KGHSH and LQKENI. Germline trimming cut 4 bases from V and 6 bases from J; bases unmatched to any gene: 4.

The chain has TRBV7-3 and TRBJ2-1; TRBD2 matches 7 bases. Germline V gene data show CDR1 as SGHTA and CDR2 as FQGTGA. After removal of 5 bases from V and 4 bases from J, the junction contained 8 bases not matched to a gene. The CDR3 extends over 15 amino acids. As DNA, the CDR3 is TGTGCCAGCAGCCTAAGCGGGGCTACGTACAATGAGCAGTTCTTC. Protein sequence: CASSLSGATYNEQFF.

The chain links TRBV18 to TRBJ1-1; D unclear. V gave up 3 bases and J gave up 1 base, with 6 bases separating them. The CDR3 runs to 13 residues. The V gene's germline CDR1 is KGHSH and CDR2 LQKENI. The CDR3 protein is CASSPAGNTEAFF. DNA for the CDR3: TGTGCCAGCTCACCTGCAGGGAACACTGAAGCTTTCTTT.

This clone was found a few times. The CDR3 reads CASGRQGRKEKLFF. CDR3 sequence (DNA): TGTGCCAGTGGCCGACAGGGGAGGAAAGAAAAACTGTTTTTT. The chain combines TRBV19 with TRBJ1-4; 8 positions agree with TRBD1. Germline V gene data show CDR1 as LNHDA and CDR2 as SQIVND (reference sequence). This CDR3 is 14 amino acids long. The V segment lost 8 bases and the J segment 8 bases; nucleotides outside the gene matches: 10.

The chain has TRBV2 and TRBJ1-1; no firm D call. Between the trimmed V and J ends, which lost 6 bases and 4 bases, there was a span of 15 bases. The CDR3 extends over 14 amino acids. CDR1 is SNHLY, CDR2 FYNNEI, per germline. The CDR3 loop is CASSTKGSATEAFF. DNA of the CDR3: TGTGCCAGCAGCACGAAGGGTTCGGCCACTGAAGCTTTCTTT.

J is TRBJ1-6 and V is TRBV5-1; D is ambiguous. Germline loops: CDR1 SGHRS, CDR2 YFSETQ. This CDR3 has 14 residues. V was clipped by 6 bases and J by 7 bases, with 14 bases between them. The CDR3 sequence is CASTVGGYNSPLHF. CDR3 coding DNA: TGCGCCAGCACCGTGGGAGGGTACAATTCACCCCTCCACTTT. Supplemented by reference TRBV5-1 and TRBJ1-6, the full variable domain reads KAGVTQTPRYLIKTRGQQVTLSCSPISGHRSVSWYQQTPGQGLQFLFEYFSETQRNKGNFPGRFSGRQFSNSRSEMNVSTLELGDSALYLCASTVGGYNSPLHFGNGTRLTVT.

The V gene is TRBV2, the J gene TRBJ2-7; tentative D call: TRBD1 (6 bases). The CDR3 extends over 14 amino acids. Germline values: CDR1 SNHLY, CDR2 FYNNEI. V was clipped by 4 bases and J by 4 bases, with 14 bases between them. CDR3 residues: CASSADQGLYEQYF. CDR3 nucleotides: TGTGCCAGCAGTGCCGATCAGGGGTTATACGAGCAGTACTTC.